This T cell receptor beta chain is drawn from a study of blood T cell repertoires in COVID-19. Profiled with immunoSEQ multiplex PCR; TCRdb holds only in-frame clones, not every one. The table lists around 400,000 clones, over 75% of them singletons. The CDR3 covers 15 residues. Germline V gene data show CDR1 as LNHDA and CDR2 as SQIVND (reference sequence). Losses at the gene ends were 6 bases for V and 4 bases for J; bases not matched to a gene: 6. The sequencing sample was made of peripheral blood. V and J are TRBV19 and TRBJ2-1, with 10 bases aligning to TRBD2. This receptor was taken from a woman between 25 and 40 years old with COVID-19, enrolled during active disease. The CDR3, as DNA: TGTGCCAGTAGGGGGGGACTAGCGCAATACAATGAGCAGTTCTTC. Translation: CASRGGLAQYNEQFF.